This T cell receptor beta chain originates from a study of cytomegalovirus exposure and HLA in healthy donors. Study in general: Early released data comprised approximately 85 million unique TCRs from HLA-typed donors.

Study results and caveats: Excluded: some indistinguishable V segments such as TRBV6-2 and TRBV6-3.

The study ran its PCR with 60 Vbeta and 13 Jbeta primers. Measured with immunoSEQ multiplex PCR; TCRdb has only the in-frame clones, and not every one. This table has 110,000 to 150,000 clones, approximately 79% appearing once. On this clone: As yet, its antigen is unknown.

Per germline, CDR1 LGHNA and CDR2 YNFKEQ. Between the trimmed V and J ends, which lost 0 bases and 2 bases, there was a span of 14 bases. The CDR3 is made up of 16 amino acids. This chain links TRBV4-2 with TRBJ2-7; D perhaps matches TRBD2 (6 bases). The source material was PBMCs. The sequence was collected from a man between 18 and 29 years old in good health and CMV-seropositive. This chain's CDR3 is CASSQDGGDSAYEQYF. As DNA, the CDR3 is TGTGCCAGCAGCCAAGACGGAGGGGATTCTGCCTACGAGCAGTACTTC.